This T cell receptor beta chain comes out of a study of shared clonotypes between healthy human individuals. Study as a whole: Each donor's CD8 memory used one plate, CD8 naive two, each CD4 subset three.

Donors, healthy HIV-negative adults, lacked recent acute infections or vaccinations. Assay execution proceeded at the deep level. Profiling relied on immunoSEQ multiplex PCR, and the TCRdb table lists in-frame clones only, not all of them. Here the sample spans 550,000 to 850,000 clones, 74% being singletons. Input material: memory CD4+ T cells sorted from blood. Subset noted: CD45RA-negative fraction. The clonotype originates from a woman aged 30 to 39 in good health.

The CDR3 DNA sequence: TGTGCCAGCAGCCCGACTGGCTGGAACACCGGGGAGCTGTTTTTT. Translating gives CASSPTGWNTGELFF. The gene calls are TRBV11-2 and TRBJ2-2; D is unclear. The germline gives CDR1 SGHAT, CDR2 FQNNGV. CDR3 length: 15 residues. Between the trimmed V and J ends, which lost 5 bases and 1 base, there was a span of 11 bases.